The clone carrying this T cell receptor beta chain has ten or more counts. Its antigen is as yet unknown. A much larger clone lies one base from this, so it may be a read error. Total RNA extracted from each sample amounted to at least 5 micrograms. The second PCR ran roughly 7 to 11 cycles with a sample-barcoded 5' primer and J-beta primers. Each of the cDNA molecules was tagged by a template-switch adaptor with 12 random nucleotides. TCRdb called the 5' RACE reads again in MiXCR, with one record for every CDR3 protein. The sample yields about 1.5 million distinct CDR3 sequences, approximately 43% seen once. These data come from a study of blood T cells in healthy people across ages. Across the study: About one barcoded TCR beta cDNA was captured per two T cells.

Whole-study findings and limits: More naive CD4+ cells and higher diversity were found in long-lived than in aged donors.

CDR1 is SEHNR and CDR2 is FQNEAQ in the germline V gene (reference sequence). This CDR3 contains 12 residues. Trimming took 5 bases from V and 11 from J, leaving 15 bases between them. This chain connects TRBV7-9 to TRBJ2-5; D might be TRBD2 (6 bases). The TCR comes from a young woman in good health. The specimen sequenced was blood. The CDR3 sequence is CASSAGLLEQYF. CDR3 sequence (DNA): TGTGCCAGCAGCGCGGGACTCCTAGAGCAGTACTTC.